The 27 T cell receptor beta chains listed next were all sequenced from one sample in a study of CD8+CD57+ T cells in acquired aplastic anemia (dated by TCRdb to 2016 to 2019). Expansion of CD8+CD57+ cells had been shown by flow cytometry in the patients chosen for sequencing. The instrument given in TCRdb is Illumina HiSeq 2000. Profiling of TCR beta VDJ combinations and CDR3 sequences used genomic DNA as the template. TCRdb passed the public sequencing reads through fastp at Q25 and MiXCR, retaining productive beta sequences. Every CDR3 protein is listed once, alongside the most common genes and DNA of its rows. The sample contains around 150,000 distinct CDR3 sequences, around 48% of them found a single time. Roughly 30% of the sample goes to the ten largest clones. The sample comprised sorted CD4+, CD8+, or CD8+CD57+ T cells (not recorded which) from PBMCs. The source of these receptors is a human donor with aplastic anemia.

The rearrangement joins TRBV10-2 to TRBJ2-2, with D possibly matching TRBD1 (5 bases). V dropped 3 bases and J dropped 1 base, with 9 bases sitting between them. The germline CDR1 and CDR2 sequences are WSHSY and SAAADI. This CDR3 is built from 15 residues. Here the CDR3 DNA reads TGCGCCAGCAGTGATGGGCAGGGGAACACCGGGGAGCTGTTTTTT. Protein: CASSDGQGNTGELFF.

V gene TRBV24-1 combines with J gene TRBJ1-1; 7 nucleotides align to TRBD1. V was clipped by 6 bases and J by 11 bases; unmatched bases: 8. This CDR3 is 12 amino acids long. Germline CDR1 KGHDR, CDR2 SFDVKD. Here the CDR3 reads CATSRRGGVAFF. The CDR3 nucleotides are TGTGCCACCAGTAGACGAGGGGGCGTGGCTTTCTTT.

The CDR3 nucleotides read TGTGCCAGCAGTTTGCGAGTTGGAGGGACCGGGGAGCTGTTTTTT. Protein product: CASSLRVGGTGELFF. V is TRBV25-1 and J is TRBJ2-2, with D perhaps TRBD2 (6 bases). V was trimmed by 5 bases and J by 5 bases, leaving 15 bases between them. Germline CDR1 and CDR2: MGHDK and SYGVNS. The CDR3 runs 15 residues.

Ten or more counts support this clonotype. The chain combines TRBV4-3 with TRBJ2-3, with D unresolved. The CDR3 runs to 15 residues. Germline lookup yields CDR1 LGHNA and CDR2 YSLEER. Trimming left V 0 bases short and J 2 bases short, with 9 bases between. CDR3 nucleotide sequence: TGCGCCAGCAGCCAAGAACCCATTTTCACAGATACGCAGTATTTT. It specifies CASSQEPIFTDTQYF.

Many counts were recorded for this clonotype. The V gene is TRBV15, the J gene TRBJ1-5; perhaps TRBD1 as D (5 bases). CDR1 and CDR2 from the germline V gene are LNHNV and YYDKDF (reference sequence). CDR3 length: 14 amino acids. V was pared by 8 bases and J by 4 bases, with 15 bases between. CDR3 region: CATGVTQGNQPQHF. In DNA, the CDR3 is TGTGCCACCGGAGTTACTCAGGGAAATCAGCCCCAGCATTTT. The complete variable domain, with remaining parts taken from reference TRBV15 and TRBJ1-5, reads DAMVIQNPRYQVTQFGKPVTLSCSQTLNHNVMYWYQQKSSQAPKLLFHYYDKDFNNEADTPDNFQSRRPNTSFCFLDIRSPGLGDTAMYLCATGVTQGNQPQHFGDGTRLSIL.

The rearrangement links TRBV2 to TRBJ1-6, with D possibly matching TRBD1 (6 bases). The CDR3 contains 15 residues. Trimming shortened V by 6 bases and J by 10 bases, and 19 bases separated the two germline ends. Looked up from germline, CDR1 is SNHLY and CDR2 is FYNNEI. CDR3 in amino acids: CASSPGDTGFSPLHF. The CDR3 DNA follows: TGTGCCAGCAGCCCAGGGGACACCGGATTCTCACCCCTCCACTTT.

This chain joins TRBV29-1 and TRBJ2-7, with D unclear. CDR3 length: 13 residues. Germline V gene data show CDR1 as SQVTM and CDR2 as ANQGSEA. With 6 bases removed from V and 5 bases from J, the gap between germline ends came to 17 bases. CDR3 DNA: TGCAGCGTAAGGATGGACCCCCCCCACGAGCAGTACTTC. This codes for CSVRMDPPHEQYF.

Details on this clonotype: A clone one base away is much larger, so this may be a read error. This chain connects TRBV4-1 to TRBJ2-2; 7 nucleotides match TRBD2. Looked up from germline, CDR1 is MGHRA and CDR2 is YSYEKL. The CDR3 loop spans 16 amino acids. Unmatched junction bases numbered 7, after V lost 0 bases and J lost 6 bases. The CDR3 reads CASSQDLAAEAGELFF. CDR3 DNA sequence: TGCGCCAGCAGCCAAGATCTAGCGGCAGAGGCCGGGGAGCTGTTTTTT.

The CDR3 sequence: CASRGLAGAGDEQFF. The CDR3, as DNA: TGTGCCAGCCGGGGACTAGCGGGAGCTGGGGATGAGCAGTTCTTC. J is TRBJ2-1 and V is TRBV27; 14 positions agree with TRBD2. This CDR3 has 15 amino acids. Germline V gene lookup returns CDR1 MNHEY and CDR2 SMNVEV (reference sequence). Trimming took 8 bases from V and 8 from J; bases not matched to a gene: 8.

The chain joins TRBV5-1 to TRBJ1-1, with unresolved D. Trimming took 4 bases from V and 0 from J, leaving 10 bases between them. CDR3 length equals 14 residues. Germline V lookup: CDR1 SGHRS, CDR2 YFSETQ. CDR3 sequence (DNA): TGCGCCAGCAGCGTGGACGGCTTGAACACTGAAGCTTTCTTT. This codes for CASSVDGLNTEAFF.

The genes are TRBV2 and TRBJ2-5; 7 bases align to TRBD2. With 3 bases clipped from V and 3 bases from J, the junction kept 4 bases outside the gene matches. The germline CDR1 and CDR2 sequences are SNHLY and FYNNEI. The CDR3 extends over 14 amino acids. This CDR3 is CASSDGLAEETQYF. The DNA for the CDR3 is TGTGCCAGCAGTGATGGGCTAGCGGAAGAGACCCAGTACTTC.

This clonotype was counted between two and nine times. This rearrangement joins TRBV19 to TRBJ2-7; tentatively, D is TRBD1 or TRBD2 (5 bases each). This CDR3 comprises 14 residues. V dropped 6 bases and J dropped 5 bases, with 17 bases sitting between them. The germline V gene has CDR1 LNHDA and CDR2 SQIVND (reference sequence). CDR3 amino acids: CASSLTSGLNEQYF. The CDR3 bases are TGTGCCAGTAGCCTAACGTCGGGGCTCAACGAGCAGTACTTC.

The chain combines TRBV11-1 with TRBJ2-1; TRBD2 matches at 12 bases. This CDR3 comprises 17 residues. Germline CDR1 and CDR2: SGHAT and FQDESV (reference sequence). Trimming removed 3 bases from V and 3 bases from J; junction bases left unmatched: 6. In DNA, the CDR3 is TGTGCCAGCAGCTTTGGTCTAGCGGGAGGGCGCTACAATGAGCAGTTCTTC. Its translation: CASSFGLAGGRYNEQFF.

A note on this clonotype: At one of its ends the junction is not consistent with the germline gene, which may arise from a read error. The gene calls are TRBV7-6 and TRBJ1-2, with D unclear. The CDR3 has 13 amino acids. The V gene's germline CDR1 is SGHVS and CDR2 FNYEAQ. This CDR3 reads CVSSSSHGNGYTF. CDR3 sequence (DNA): TGTGTCAGCAGCTCCTCCCACGGGAATGGCTACACCTTC.

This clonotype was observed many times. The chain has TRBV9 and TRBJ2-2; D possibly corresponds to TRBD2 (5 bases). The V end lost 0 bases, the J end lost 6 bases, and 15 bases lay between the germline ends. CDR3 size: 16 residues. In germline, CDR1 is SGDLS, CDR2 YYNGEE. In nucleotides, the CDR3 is TGTGCCAGCAGCGTAGAAGGAGGTCCTTATTCCGGGGAGCTGTTTTTT. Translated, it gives CASSVEGGPYSGELFF.

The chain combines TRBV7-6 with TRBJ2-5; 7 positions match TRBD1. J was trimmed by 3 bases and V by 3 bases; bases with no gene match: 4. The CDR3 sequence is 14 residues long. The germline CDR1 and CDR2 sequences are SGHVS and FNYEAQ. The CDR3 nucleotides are TGTGCCAGCAGCTTGACAGGGCCGAAAGAGACCCAGTACTTC. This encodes CASSLTGPKETQYF.

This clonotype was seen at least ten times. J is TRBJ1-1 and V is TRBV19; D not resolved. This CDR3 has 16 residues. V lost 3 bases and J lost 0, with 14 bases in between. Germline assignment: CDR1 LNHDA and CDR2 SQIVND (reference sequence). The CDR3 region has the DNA TGTGCCAGTAGTATCCTGGGAGTTGGTCTGAACACTGAAGCTTTCTTT. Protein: CASSILGVGLNTEAFF.

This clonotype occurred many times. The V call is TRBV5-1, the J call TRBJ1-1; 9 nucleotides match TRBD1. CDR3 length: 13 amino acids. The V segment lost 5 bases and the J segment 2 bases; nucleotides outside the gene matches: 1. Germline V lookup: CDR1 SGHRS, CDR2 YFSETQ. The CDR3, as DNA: TGCGCCAGCAGGACAGGGGGTAACACTGAAGCTTTCTTT. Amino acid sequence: CASRTGGNTEAFF.

The CDR3 DNA reads TGTGCCAGCGCCGCAGAGGGCTACGAGCAGTACTTC. Encoded protein: CASAAEGYEQYF. This chain uses TRBV24-1 with TRBJ2-7; possibly TRBD2 for D (5 bases). The V gene lost 11 bases and the J gene lost 3 bases, with 13 bases spanning the gap. The CDR3 contains 12 residues. The germline gives CDR1 KGHDR, CDR2 SFDVKD.

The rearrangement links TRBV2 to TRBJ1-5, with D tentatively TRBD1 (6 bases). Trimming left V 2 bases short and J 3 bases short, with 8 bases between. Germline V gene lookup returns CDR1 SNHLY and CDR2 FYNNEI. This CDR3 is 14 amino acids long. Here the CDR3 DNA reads TGTGCCAGCAGTGAAAGGACAGACAATCAGCCCCAGCATTTT. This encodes CASSERTDNQPQHF.

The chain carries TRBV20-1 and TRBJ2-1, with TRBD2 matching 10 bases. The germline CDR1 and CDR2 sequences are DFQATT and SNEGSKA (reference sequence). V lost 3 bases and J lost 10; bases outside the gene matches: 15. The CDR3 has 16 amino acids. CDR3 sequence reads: CSASGLAEGFGFEQFF. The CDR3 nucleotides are TGCAGTGCTAGTGGACTAGCGGAAGGGTTCGGATTCGAGCAGTTCTTC.

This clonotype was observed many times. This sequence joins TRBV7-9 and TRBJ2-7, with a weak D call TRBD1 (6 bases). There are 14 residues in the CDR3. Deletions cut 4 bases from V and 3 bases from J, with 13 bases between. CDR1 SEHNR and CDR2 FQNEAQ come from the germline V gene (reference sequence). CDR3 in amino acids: CASSSTGGVYEQYF. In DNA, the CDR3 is TGTGCCAGCAGCTCGACAGGAGGTGTCTACGAGCAGTACTTC.

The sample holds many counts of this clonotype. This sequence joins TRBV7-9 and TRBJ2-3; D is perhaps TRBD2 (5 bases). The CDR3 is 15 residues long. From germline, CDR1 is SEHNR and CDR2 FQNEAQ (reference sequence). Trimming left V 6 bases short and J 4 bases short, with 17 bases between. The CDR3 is CASSYISGRADTQYF. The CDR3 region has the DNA TGTGCCAGCAGTTACATCAGCGGAAGAGCAGATACGCAGTATTTT. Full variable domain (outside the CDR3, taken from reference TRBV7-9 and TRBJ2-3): DTGVSQNPRHKITKRGQNVTFRCDPISEHNRLYWYRQTLGQGPEFLTYFQNEAQLEKSRLLSDRFSAERPKGSFSTLEIQRTEQGDSAMYLCASSYISGRADTQYFGPGTRLTVL.

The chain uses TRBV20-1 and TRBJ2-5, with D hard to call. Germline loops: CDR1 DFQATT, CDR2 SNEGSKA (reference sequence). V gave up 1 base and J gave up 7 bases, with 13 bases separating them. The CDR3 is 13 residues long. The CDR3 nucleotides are TGCAGTGCTAGAGGGACCTCCAAGTTGACCCAGTACTTC. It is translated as CSARGTSKLTQYF.

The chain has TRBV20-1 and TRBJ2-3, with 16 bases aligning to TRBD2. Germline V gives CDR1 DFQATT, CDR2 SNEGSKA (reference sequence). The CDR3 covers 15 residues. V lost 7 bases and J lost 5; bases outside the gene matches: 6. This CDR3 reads CSVGTSGGVRDTQYF. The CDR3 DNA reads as TGCAGTGTAGGGACTAGCGGGGGGGTAAGAGATACGCAGTATTTT.

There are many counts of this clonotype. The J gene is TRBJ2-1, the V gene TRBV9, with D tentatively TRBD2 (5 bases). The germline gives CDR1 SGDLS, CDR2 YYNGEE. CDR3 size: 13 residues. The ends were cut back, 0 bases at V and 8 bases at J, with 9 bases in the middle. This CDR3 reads CASSVVTGDEQFF. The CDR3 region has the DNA TGTGCCAGCAGCGTAGTAACCGGGGATGAGCAGTTCTTC. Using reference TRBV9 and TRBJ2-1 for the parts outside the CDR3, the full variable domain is DSGVTQTPKHLITATGQRVTLRCSPRSGDLSVYWYQQSLDQGLQFLIQYYNGEERAKGNILERFSAQQFPDLHSELNLSSLELGDSALYFCASSVVTGDEQFFGPGTRLTVL.

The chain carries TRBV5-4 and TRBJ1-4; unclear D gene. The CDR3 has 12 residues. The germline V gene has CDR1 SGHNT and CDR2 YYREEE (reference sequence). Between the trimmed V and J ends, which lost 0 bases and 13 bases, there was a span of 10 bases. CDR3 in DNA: TGTGCCAGCAGCTTGGACGGGAGCGGACTGTTTTTT. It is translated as CASSLDGSGLFF.